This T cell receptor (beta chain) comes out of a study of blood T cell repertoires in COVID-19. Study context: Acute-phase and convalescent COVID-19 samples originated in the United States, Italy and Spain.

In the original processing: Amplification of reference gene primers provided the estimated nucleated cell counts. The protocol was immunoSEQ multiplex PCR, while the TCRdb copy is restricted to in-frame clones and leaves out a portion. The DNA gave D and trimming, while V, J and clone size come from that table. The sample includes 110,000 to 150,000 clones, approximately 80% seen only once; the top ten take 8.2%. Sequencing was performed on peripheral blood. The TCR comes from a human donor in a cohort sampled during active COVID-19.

The CDR3 is CASSQGTSGSNEQFF. In DNA, the CDR3 is TGTGCCAGCAGCCAGGGGACTAGCGGGAGTAATGAGCAGTTCTTC. The chain links TRBV4-2 to TRBJ2-1, with 14 bases lining up with TRBD2. The CDR3 runs 15 residues. J was trimmed by 7 bases and V by 3 bases; bases with no gene match: 2. CDR1 is LGHNA and CDR2 is YNFKEQ in the germline V gene.